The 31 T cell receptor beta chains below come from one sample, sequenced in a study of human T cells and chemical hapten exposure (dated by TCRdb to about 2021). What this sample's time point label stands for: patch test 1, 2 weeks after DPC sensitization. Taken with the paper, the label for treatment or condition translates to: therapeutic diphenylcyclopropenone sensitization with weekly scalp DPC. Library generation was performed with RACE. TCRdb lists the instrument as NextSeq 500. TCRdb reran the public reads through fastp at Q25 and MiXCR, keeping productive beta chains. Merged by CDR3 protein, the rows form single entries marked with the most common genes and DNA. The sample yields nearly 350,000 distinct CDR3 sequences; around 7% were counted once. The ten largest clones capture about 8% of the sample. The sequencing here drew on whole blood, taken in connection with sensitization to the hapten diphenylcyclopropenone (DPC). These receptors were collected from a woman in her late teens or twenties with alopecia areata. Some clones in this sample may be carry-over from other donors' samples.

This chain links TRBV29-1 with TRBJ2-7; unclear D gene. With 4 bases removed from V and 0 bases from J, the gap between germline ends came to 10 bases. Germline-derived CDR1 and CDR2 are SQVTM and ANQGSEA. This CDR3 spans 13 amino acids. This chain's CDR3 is CSVVPTNSYEQYF. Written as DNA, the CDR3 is TGCAGCGTTGTGCCGACCAACTCCTACGAGCAGTACTTC.

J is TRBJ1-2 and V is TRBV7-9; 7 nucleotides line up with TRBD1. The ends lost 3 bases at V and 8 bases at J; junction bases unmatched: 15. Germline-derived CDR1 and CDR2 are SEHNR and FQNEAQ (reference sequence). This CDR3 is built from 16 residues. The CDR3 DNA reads TGTGCCAGCAGCTTCGTTAGACAGGGAGCAATGAAGGGCTACACCTTC. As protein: CASSFVRQGAMKGYTF.

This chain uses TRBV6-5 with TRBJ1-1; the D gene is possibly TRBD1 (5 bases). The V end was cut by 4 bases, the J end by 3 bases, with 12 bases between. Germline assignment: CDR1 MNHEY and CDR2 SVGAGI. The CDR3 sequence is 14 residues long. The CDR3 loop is CASSFSQGDTEAFF. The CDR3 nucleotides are TGTGCCAGCAGTTTCTCTCAGGGCGACACTGAAGCTTTCTTT.

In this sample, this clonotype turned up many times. The CDR3 is CASSLAQGSYEQYF. The CDR3, as DNA: TGTGCCAGCAGCTTGGCACAGGGATCCTACGAGCAGTACTTC. This chain joins TRBV5-5 and TRBJ2-7; the D gene is possibly TRBD1 (6 bases). The germline V gene encodes CDR1 SGHKS and CDR2 YYEKEE (reference sequence). The V end lost 0 bases, the J end lost 1 base, and 8 bases lay between the germline ends. The CDR3 runs 14 residues.

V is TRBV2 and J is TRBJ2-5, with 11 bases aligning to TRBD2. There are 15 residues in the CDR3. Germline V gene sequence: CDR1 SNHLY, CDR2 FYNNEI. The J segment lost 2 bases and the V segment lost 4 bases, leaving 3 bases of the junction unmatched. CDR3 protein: CASSGASGGQETQYF. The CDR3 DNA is TGTGCCAGCAGTGGGGCTAGCGGGGGGCAAGAGACCCAGTACTTC.

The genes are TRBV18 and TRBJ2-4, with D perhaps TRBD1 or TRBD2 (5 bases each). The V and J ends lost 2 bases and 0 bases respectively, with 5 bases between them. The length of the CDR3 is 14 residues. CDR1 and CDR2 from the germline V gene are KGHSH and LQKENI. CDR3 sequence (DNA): TGTGCCAGCTCACCAGGGACAGCCAAAAACATTCAGTACTTC. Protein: CASSPGTAKNIQYF.

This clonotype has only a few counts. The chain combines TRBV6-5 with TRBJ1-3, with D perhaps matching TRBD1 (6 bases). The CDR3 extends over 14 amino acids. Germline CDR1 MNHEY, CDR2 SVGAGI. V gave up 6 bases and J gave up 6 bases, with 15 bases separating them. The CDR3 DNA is TGTGCCAGCAGCTCTGGTGGGGGCGTAAACACCATATATTTT. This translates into CASSSGGGVNTIYF.

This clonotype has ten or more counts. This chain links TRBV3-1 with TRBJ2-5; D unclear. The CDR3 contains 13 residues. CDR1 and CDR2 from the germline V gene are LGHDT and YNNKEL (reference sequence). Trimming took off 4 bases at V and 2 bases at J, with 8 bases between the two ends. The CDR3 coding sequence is TGTGCCAGCAGCCTTATCAATCAAGAGACCCAGTACTTC. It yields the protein CASSLINQETQYF.

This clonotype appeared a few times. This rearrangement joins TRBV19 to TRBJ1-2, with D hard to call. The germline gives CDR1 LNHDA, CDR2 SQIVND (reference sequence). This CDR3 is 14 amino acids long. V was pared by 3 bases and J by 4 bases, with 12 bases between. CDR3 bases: TGTGCCAGTAGTATCAAGGGAGCCCTCTATGGCTACACCTTC. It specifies CASSIKGALYGYTF.

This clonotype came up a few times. The CDR3 DNA reads as TGTGCCAGCAGTCGGGCGACAGGGGTAGGAAACACCATATATTTT. Amino acids: CASSRATGVGNTIYF. J is TRBJ1-3 and V is TRBV28; TRBD1 aligns across 8 bases. The CDR3 contains 15 residues. V shed 5 bases and J 4 bases; nucleotides not matched to a gene: 7. Per the germline V gene, CDR1 is MDHEN and CDR2 is SYDVKM.

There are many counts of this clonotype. CDR3 coding DNA: TGCGCCAGCAGCCAAGAACCCTCAGGGCCCGCAGATACGCAGTATTTT. It translates to CASSQEPSGPADTQYF. This sequence joins TRBV4-3 and TRBJ2-3; maybe TRBD1 (5 bases). Germline V gene data show CDR1 as LGHNA and CDR2 as YSLEER. CDR3 size: 16 residues. The ends were cut back, 0 bases at V and 4 bases at J, with 14 bases in the middle.

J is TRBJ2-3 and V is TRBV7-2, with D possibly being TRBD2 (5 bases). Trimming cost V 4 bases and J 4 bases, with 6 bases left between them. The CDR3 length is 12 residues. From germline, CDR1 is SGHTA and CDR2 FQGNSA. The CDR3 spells CASSSGSDTQYF. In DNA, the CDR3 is TGTGCCAGCAGCTCGGGGTCAGATACGCAGTATTTT.

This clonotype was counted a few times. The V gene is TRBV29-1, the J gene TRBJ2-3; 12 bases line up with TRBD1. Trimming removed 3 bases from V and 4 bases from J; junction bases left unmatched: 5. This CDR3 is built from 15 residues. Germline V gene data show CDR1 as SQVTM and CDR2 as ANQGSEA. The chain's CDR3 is CSVENWDRGPDTQYF. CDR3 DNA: TGCAGCGTTGAGAACTGGGACAGGGGGCCAGATACGCAGTATTTT.

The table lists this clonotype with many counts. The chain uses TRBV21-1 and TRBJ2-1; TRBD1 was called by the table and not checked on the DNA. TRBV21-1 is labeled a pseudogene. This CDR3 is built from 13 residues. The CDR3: CATRDRPYNEQFF. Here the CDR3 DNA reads TGTGCCACCCGGGACAGGCCCTACAATGAGCAGTTCTTC.

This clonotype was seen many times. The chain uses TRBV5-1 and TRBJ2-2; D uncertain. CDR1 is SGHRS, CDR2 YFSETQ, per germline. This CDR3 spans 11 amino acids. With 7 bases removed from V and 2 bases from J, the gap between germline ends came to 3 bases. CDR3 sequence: CASFNTGELFF. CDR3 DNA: TGCGCCAGCTTCAACACCGGGGAGCTGTTTTTT.

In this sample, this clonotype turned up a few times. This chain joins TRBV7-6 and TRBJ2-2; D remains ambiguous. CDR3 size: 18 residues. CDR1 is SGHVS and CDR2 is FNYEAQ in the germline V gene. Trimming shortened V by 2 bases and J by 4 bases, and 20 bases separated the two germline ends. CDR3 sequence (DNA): TGTGCCAGCAGCTTACCCAACTTAGGAAGCTTGTCCACCGGGGAGCTGTTTTTT. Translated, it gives CASSLPNLGSLSTGELFF.

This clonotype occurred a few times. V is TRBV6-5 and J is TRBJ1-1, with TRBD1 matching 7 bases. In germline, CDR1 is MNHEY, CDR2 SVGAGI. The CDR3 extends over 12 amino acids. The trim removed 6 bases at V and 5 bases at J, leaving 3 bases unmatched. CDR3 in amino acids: CASSRGQTEAFF. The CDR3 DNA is TGTGCCAGCAGCCGGGGACAGACTGAAGCTTTCTTT.

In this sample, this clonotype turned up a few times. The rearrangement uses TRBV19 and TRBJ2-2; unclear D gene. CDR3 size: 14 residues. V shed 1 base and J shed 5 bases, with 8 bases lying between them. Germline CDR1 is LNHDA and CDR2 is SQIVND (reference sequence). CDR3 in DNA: TGTGCCAGTAGTATAGGACGGCAAACCGGGGAGCTGTTTTTT. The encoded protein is CASSIGRQTGELFF. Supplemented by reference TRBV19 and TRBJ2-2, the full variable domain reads DGGITQSPKYLFRKEGQNVTLSCEQNLNHDAMYWYRQDPGQGLRLIYYSQIVNDFQKGDIAEGYSVSREKKESFPLTVTSAQKNPTAFYLCASSIGRQTGELFFGEGSRLTVL.

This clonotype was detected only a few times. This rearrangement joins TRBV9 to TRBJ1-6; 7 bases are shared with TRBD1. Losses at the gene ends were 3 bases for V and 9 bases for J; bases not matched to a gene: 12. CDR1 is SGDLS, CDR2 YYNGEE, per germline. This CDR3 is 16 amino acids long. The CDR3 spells CASSGKGQVRGSPLHF. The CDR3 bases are TGTGCCAGCAGCGGGAAAGGACAGGTCCGTGGTTCACCCCTCCACTTT.

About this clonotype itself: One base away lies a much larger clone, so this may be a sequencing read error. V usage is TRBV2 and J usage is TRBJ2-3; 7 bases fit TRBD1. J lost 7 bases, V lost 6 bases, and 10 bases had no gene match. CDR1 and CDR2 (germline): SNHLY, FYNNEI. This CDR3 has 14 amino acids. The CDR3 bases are TGTGCCAGCAGGATACAGGGGCCCTCCAATACGCAGTATTTT. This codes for CASRIQGPSNTQYF.

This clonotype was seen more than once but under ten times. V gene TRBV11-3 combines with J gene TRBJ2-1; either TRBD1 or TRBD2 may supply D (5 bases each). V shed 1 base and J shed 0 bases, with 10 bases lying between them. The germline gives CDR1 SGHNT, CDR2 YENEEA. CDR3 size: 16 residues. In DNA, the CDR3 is TGTGCCAGCAGCTTAGTCGGGACGGTCTCCTACAATGAGCAGTTCTTC. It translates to CASSLVGTVSYNEQFF.

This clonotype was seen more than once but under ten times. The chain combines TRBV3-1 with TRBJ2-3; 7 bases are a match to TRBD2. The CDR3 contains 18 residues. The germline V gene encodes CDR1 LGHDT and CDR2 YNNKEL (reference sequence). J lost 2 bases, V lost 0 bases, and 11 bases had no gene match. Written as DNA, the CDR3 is TGTGCCAGCAGCCAAGATCAGAGGCTAGCGGTCTACACAGATACGCAGTATTTT. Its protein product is CASSQDQRLAVYTDTQYF.

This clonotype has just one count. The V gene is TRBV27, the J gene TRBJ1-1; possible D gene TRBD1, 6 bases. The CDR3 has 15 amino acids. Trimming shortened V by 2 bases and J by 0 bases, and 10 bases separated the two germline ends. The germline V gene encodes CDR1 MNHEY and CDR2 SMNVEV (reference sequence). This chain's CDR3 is CASSLMGAMNTEAFF. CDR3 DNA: TGTGCCAGCAGTTTAATGGGGGCCATGAACACTGAAGCTTTCTTT.

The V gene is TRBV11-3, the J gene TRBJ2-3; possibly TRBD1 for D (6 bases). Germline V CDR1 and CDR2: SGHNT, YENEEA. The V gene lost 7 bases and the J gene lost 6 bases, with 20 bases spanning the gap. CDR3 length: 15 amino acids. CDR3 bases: TGTGCCAGCACCACCGGTAGGACAGATAGCGATACGCAGTATTTT. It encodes CASTTGRTDSDTQYF. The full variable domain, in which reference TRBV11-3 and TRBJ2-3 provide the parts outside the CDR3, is EAGVVQSPRYKIIEKKQPVAFWCNPISGHNTLYWYLQNLGQGPELLIRYENEEAVDDSQLPKDRFSAERLKGVDSTLKIQPAELGDSAVYLCASTTGRTDSDTQYFGPGTRLTVL.

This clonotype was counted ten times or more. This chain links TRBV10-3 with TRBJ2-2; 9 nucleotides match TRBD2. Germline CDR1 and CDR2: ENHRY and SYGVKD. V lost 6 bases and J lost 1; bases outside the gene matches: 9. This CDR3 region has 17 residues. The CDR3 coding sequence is TGTGCCATCAGGCCGGGACTAGCCGTTTTGAACACCGGGGAGCTGTTTTTT. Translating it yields CAIRPGLAVLNTGELFF.

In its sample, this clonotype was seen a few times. The CDR3 sequence is CASSLLGGRQTQYF. Written as DNA, the CDR3 is TGTGCCAGCAGCTTATTAGGGGGGCGGCAGACCCAGTACTTC. The genes are TRBV7-2 and TRBJ2-5; D assignment may be TRBD1 or TRBD2 (6 bases each). CDR3 length equals 14 residues. Germline V lookup: CDR1 SGHTA, CDR2 FQGNSA. Deletions cut 2 bases from V and 6 bases from J, with 13 bases between.

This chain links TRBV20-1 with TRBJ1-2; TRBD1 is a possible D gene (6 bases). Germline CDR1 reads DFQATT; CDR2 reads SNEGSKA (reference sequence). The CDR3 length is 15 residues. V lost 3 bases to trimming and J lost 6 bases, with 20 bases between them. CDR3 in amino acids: CSASISLQGLDGYTF. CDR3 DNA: TGCAGTGCTAGCATCTCTCTACAGGGCTTAGATGGCTACACCTTC.

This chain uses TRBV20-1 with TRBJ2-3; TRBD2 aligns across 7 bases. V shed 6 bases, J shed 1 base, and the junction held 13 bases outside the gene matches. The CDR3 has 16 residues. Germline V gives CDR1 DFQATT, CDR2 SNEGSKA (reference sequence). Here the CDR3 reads CSAETYGTTGTDTQYF. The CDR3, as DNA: TGCAGTGCAGAGACTTATGGGACTACCGGCACAGATACGCAGTATTTT.

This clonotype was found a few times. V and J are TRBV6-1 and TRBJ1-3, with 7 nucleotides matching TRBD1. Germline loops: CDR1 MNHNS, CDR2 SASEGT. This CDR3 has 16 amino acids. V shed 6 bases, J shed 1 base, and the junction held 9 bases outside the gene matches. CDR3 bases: TGTGCCAGCAGCCGCGACAGGGATAAGTCTGGAAACACCATATATTTT. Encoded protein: CASSRDRDKSGNTIYF.

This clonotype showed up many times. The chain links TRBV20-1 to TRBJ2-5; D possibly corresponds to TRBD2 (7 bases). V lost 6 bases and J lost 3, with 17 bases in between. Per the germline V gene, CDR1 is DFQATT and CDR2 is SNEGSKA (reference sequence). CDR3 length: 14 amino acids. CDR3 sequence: CSALLGGAEETQYF. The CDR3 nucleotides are TGCAGTGCCCTCCTAGGGGGGGCGGAAGAGACCCAGTACTTC.

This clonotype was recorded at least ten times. DNA for the CDR3: TGTGCCAGCAGCAAACAGGGAGGGGATGAAAAACTGTTTTTT. It encodes CASSKQGGDEKLFF. The J gene is TRBJ1-4, the V gene TRBV7-2; tentative D call: TRBD1 (6 bases). The length of the CDR3 is 14 residues. The V and J ends lost 5 bases and 6 bases respectively, with 13 bases between them. Germline assignment: CDR1 SGHTA and CDR2 FQGNSA.